Below, 25 T cell receptor beta chains from the same sample are listed, as sequenced in a study of spatial heterogeneity in lung cancer (dated by TCRdb to the late 2010s). Receptor libraries were prepared by 5' RACE. Sequencing was carried out with a NextSeq 500. Using fastp at Q25 and MiXCR, TCRdb reprocessed the public reads and kept productive beta chains. Identical CDR3 protein sequences are pooled into one entry, listed with their most common genes and DNA. The sample table holds under 75,000 distinct CDR3 sequences, of which 10% to 15% were seen once. Clones ranked in the top ten supply 7.2% of the sample. The time point label here, explained by the study, means: sample taken at primary tumor resection. Without any cell sorting, TCR sequencing was performed on whole RNA extracted either from tumor and nontumor lung tissue or from cryopreserved PBMC samples. The source was PBMCs, collected at surgery. The receptors come from a male donor with early-stage non-small cell lung cancer.

The V and J genes are TRBV11-3 and TRBJ2-3; 10 bases map to TRBD2. Trimming cost V 5 bases and J 1 base; bases outside gene matches: 15. The CDR3 has 19 residues. Germline CDR1 reads SGHNT; CDR2 reads YENEEA. CDR3 protein: CASSGRSSGRSGGTDTQYF. DNA of the CDR3: TGTGCCAGCAGCGGGCGGTCTAGCGGGAGATCCGGGGGCACAGATACGCAGTATTTT.

This clonotype has only a few counts. The V gene is TRBV7-2, the J gene TRBJ2-1; D uncertain. Germline lookup yields CDR1 SGHTA and CDR2 FQGNSA. The CDR3 is 15 amino acids. Trimming took off 5 bases at V and 3 bases at J, with 14 bases between the two ends. Written as DNA, the CDR3 is TGTGCCAGCAGCCCGGGTCGGAGTGACTACAATGAGCAGTTCTTC. It encodes CASSPGRSDYNEQFF.

V is TRBV3-1 and J is TRBJ1-2; D unresolved. CDR1 and CDR2 (germline): LGHDT, YNNKEL (reference sequence). This CDR3 region has 12 residues. V was shortened by 0 bases and J by 7 bases, with 6 bases between the two germline ends. CDR3 DNA: TGTGCCAGCAGCCAAGATTTCGGTGGCTACACCTTC. It codes for CASSQDFGGYTF.

In its sample, this clonotype was seen a few times. The chain has TRBV6-2 or TRBV6-3 and TRBJ2-4; tentative D call: TRBD2 (6 bases). The CDR3 runs to 15 residues. Germline V CDR1 and CDR2: MNHEY, SVGEGT. Trimming shortened V by 7 bases and J by 1 base, and 14 bases separated the two germline ends. CDR3 sequence (DNA): TGTGCCAGCACCAAGCGACGGGAGGCCAAAAACATTCAGTACTTC. Translation gives CASTKRREAKNIQYF.

This clonotype was recorded many times. V usage is TRBV4-1 and J usage is TRBJ2-3; D is uncertain. CDR1 is MGHRA and CDR2 is YSYEKL in the germline V gene. Trimming removed 1 base at V and 0 bases at J, with 8 bases between. The CDR3 totals 15 residues. The CDR3 DNA reads TGCGCCAGCAGCCAAGGCTCTACTAGCACAGATACGCAGTATTTT. It specifies CASSQGSTSTDTQYF.

Ten or more counts support this clonotype. The rearrangement links TRBV29-1 to TRBJ2-7, with 11 bases fitting TRBD2. The CDR3 runs to 13 residues. V shed 5 bases and J 6 bases; nucleotides not matched to a gene: 6. Germline CDR1 reads SQVTM; CDR2 reads ANQGSEA. The CDR3 sequence is CSVLAGGTSEQYF. The CDR3 DNA reads as TGCAGCGTTTTAGCGGGAGGGACCTCCGAGCAGTACTTC.

In this sample, this clonotype turned up a few times. The chain couples TRBV12-3 or TRBV12-4 to TRBJ1-3; no clear D gene. CDR3 size: 13 residues. Trimming took off 8 bases at V and 0 bases at J, with 8 bases between the two ends. The CDR3 region is CASVPSSGNTIYF. The CDR3 DNA reads as TGTGCCAGCGTCCCGAGCTCTGGAAACACCATATATTTT.

This clonotype was observed a few times. The rearrangement links TRBV3-1 to TRBJ1-1; no clear D gene. CDR3 size: 12 residues. V lost 3 bases and J 5 bases, leaving 7 bases between the germline ends. Germline V gene lookup returns CDR1 LGHDT and CDR2 YNNKEL (reference sequence). Here the CDR3 reads CASSHRTTEAFF. In DNA form, the CDR3 reads TGTGCCAGCAGCCACCGAACAACTGAAGCTTTCTTT.

The rearrangement uses TRBV27 and TRBJ2-2; D is perhaps TRBD1 or TRBD2 (5 bases each). The V end was cut by 7 bases, the J end by 5 bases, with 14 bases between. The CDR3 length is 14 residues. CDR1 and CDR2 (germline): MNHEY, SMNVEV (reference sequence). CDR3 sequence (DNA): TGTGCCAGCATCGGGGCAGGGTGGACCGGGGAGCTGTTTTTT. It yields the protein CASIGAGWTGELFF.

This clonotype was recorded at least ten times. The chain uses TRBV29-1 and TRBJ2-4; unclear D gene. The germline V and J ends were trimmed by 4 bases and 1 base, with 11 bases remaining between them. The V gene's germline CDR1 is SQVTM and CDR2 ANQGSEA. The CDR3 contains 14 residues. CDR3 loop: CSVGVPSAKNIQYF. The CDR3, as DNA: TGCAGCGTTGGTGTTCCTAGTGCCAAAAACATTCAGTACTTC.

This clonotype was seen a handful of times. The chain links TRBV6-1 to TRBJ2-1; TRBD2 aligns across 10 bases. With V trimmed by 8 bases and J by 7 bases, 8 bases remained unmatched. Germline loops: CDR1 MNHNS, CDR2 SASEGT. The CDR3 extends over 14 amino acids. In DNA form, the CDR3 reads TGTGCCAGCCTCGAAAGCGGGAGGGGGAATGAGCAGTTCTTC. Translation gives CASLESGRGNEQFF.

This clonotype has at least ten counts. V usage is TRBV29-1 and J usage is TRBJ2-1; D is perhaps TRBD1 (6 bases). V was pared by 8 bases and J by 0 bases, with 20 bases between. CDR1 is SQVTM, CDR2 ANQGSEA, per germline. The CDR3 has 16 residues. CDR3 residues: CSIFSGEADSYNEQFF. As DNA, the CDR3 is TGCAGCATTTTTTCAGGGGAAGCGGACTCCTACAATGAGCAGTTCTTC.

CDR3 bases: TGTGCCAGTAGTATAGCTGGGACAGTCTTGGGGGAGCAGTACTTC. Translated, it gives CASSIAGTVLGEQYF. V usage is TRBV19 and J usage is TRBJ2-7; TRBD1 matches at 7 bases. The V segment lost 1 base and the J segment 7 bases; nucleotides outside the gene matches: 10. The CDR3 totals 15 residues. Germline V lookup: CDR1 LNHDA, CDR2 SQIVND (reference sequence).

The DNA for the CDR3 is TGTGCCAGCGGCGGACAGGGAATAGTTTATGGCTACACCTTC. This encodes CASGGQGIVYGYTF. The chain employs TRBV2 and TRBJ1-2; TRBD1 aligns across 8 bases. The CDR3 extends over 14 amino acids. Germline CDR1 SNHLY, CDR2 FYNNEI. J was trimmed by 5 bases and V by 8 bases; bases with no gene match: 10.

This clonotype was counted between two and nine times. This chain uses TRBV6-2 or TRBV6-3 with TRBJ1-5; D is ambiguous. The CDR3 has 15 residues. Trimming stripped 0 bases from V and 11 bases from J, with 17 bases between. The V gene's germline CDR1 is MNHEY and CDR2 SVGEGT. CDR3 sequence reads: CASSYSLWTDGSQHF. The CDR3 DNA sequence: TGTGCCAGCAGTTACTCTCTTTGGACGGATGGGTCCCAGCATTTT.

The V call is TRBV2, the J call TRBJ2-7, with D unclear. CDR3 size: 12 residues. Germline V gene sequence: CDR1 SNHLY, CDR2 FYNNEI. V was trimmed by 3 bases and J by 2 bases, leaving 5 bases between them. CDR3 bases: TGTGCCAGCAGTGACTTCGCCTACGAGCAGTACTTC. Its translation: CASSDFAYEQYF.

This chain uses TRBV11-2 with TRBJ2-1; 8 bases are a match to TRBD2. The V segment lost 2 bases and the J segment 10 bases; nucleotides outside the gene matches: 10. This CDR3 region has 15 residues. The germline V gene encodes CDR1 SGHAT and CDR2 FQNNGV. CDR3 loop: CASSLTGGAVGEQFF. In DNA, the CDR3 is TGTGCCAGCAGCTTAACCGGGGGGGCGGTCGGCGAGCAGTTCTTC.

CDR3 sequence: CASSPGTSGKEGQTQYF. CDR3 DNA: TGTGCCAGCAGCCCGGGGACTAGCGGGAAAGAGGGTCAGACCCAGTACTTC. V and J are TRBV7-2 and TRBJ2-5, with 13 nucleotides matching TRBD2. Germline V gene lookup returns CDR1 SGHTA and CDR2 FQGNSA. Trimming removed 5 bases from V and 6 bases from J; junction bases left unmatched: 12. The CDR3 consists of 17 residues.

V gene TRBV7-2 combines with J gene TRBJ1-5; 9 positions agree with TRBD1. CDR1 and CDR2 (germline): SGHTA, FQGNSA. After removal of 5 bases from V and 7 bases from J, the junction contained 9 bases not matched to a gene. The CDR3 contains 15 residues. Here the CDR3 reads CASSPLNRGPQPQHF. CDR3 nucleotides: TGTGCCAGCAGCCCACTGAACAGGGGGCCACAGCCCCAGCATTTT.

This clonotype showed up just a few times. The chain uses TRBV20-1 and TRBJ2-3; 8 bases map to TRBD2. CDR1 is DFQATT and CDR2 is SNEGSKA in the germline V gene (reference sequence). This CDR3 region has 18 residues. The junction had 11 bases not matched to a gene; V was cut back by 0 bases and J by 0 bases. The DNA for the CDR3 is TGCAGTGCTAGAGATTTGCTAGCGGGTACTTCTAGCACAGATACGCAGTATTTT. Its protein product is CSARDLLAGTSSTDTQYF.

This clonotype was detected ten times or more. V usage is TRBV6-6 and J usage is TRBJ1-1, with D hard to call. Germline loops: CDR1 MNHNY, CDR2 SVGAGI (reference sequence). The CDR3 contains 14 residues. V gave up 5 bases and J gave up 2 bases, with 12 bases separating them. CDR3 sequence: CASSQTEGNTEAFF. The DNA for the CDR3 is TGTGCCAGCAGTCAAACAGAGGGCAACACTGAAGCTTTCTTT.

In this sample, this clonotype turned up a few times. The CDR3 is CASSLAPRGYEQYF. The CDR3 DNA reads TGTGCCAGCAGCTTAGCCCCCAGGGGCTACGAGCAGTACTTC. This chain joins TRBV7-2 and TRBJ2-7; D may be TRBD1 (6 bases). Germline V gives CDR1 SGHTA, CDR2 FQGNSA. The CDR3 contains 14 residues. Trimming removed 0 bases at V and 3 bases at J, with 9 bases between.

There are many counts of this clonotype. V is TRBV12-3 or TRBV12-4 and J is TRBJ1-6, with D hard to call. CDR3 size: 19 residues. The germline V and J ends were trimmed by 2 bases and 7 bases, with 24 bases remaining between them. The CDR3 nucleotides are TGTGCCAGCAGTTTAAGCCCGATAGTTTCGGGGTTGTGGAATTCACCCCTCCACTTT. It translates to CASSLSPIVSGLWNSPLHF.

The chain carries TRBV4-1 and TRBJ2-7, with 9 positions matching TRBD1. This CDR3 has 14 amino acids. CDR1 and CDR2 from the germline V gene are MGHRA and YSYEKL. Trimming removed 3 bases from V and 3 bases from J; junction bases left unmatched: 3. The CDR3 nucleotides read TGCGCCAGCAGCCACCTGACAGGGGGCTACGAGCAGTACTTC. This gives the protein CASSHLTGGYEQYF.

The J gene is TRBJ2-2, the V gene TRBV10-3; the D is unclear. The V gene's germline CDR1 is ENHRY and CDR2 SYGVKD. This CDR3 spans 12 amino acids. The V end was cut by 10 bases, the J end by 7 bases, with 13 bases between. The CDR3, as DNA: TGTGCCACGGCCGCTTTCATCGGGGAGCTGTTTTTT. It specifies CATAAFIGELFF.